The 12 T cell receptor beta chains listed next were all sequenced from one sample in a study of T cells in Graves' hyperthyroidism and ophthalmopathy. RNA transcripts yielded amplified TCR beta CDR3 regions. A set of HTBI primers served as the primers for a first-round RT-PCR of the TCR CDR3. TCRdb called the multiplex PCR reads again in MiXCR, with one record for every CDR3 protein. Seen here are about 37,000 distinct CDR3 sequences, roughly 50% observed once, and the top ten hold roughly 16%. Source material: blood. These receptors were taken from a man aged 35 to 55 with Graves' ophthalmopathy.

This clonotype was seen many times. The chain employs TRBV7-9 and TRBJ2-6, with D possibly being TRBD1 (5 bases). Germline CDR1 and CDR2: SEHNR and FQNEAQ (reference sequence). The CDR3 extends over 19 amino acids. V gave up 4 bases and J gave up 2 bases, with 21 bases separating them. This CDR3 reads CASSSPPTHQGTGANVLTF. The CDR3 region has the DNA TGTGCCAGCAGCTCGCCCCCTACGCACCAGGGAACTGGGGCCAACGTCCTGACTTTC.

This clonotype was observed at least ten times. CDR3 DNA sequence: TGTGCCAGCAGTTCGAGACTAGAATGGAATGAGCAGTTCTTC. It translates to CASSSRLEWNEQFF. The chain carries TRBV28 and TRBJ2-1; D possibly corresponds to TRBD2 (6 bases). Germline loops: CDR1 MDHEN, CDR2 SYDVKM. V was pared by 4 bases and J by 7 bases, with 14 bases between. This CDR3 is built from 14 residues.

V gene TRBV29-1 combines with J gene TRBJ2-7, with a weak D call TRBD1 (5 bases). The germline V gene has CDR1 SQVTM and CDR2 ANQGSEA. V lost 8 bases and J 4 bases, leaving 12 bases between the germline ends. There are 11 residues in the CDR3. This CDR3 is CSIRQSYEQYF. The CDR3 DNA sequence: TGCAGCATCCGACAGTCATACGAGCAGTACTTC.

CDR3 in DNA: TGCAGTGCCACAAGCGTGGACTTGAGGGGGACAGATACGCAGTATTTT. It codes for CSATSVDLRGTDTQYF. The V call is TRBV20-1, the J call TRBJ2-3; TRBD1 might be the D (6 bases). Looked up from germline, CDR1 is DFQATT and CDR2 is SNEGSKA (reference sequence). The CDR3 length is 16 residues. Trimming took off 6 bases at V and 3 bases at J, with 22 bases between the two ends.

This clonotype was recorded at least ten times. A read error may explain this, as a much larger clone is one base away. J is TRBJ1-2 and V is TRBV20-1; D unresolved. Per germline, CDR1 DFQATT and CDR2 SNEGSKA (reference sequence). V was trimmed by 3 bases and J by 6 bases, leaving 14 bases between them. The CDR3 extends over 13 amino acids. CDR3 in amino acids: CSARGRSLDGYTF. The CDR3, as DNA: TGCAGTGCTAGGGGCAGATCCCTAGATGGCTACACCTTC.

The chain recombines TRBV29-1 with TRBJ1-4, with TRBD1 identical over 8 bases. Germline V gene lookup returns CDR1 SQVTM and CDR2 ANQGSEA. Trimming cost V 6 bases and J 7 bases; bases outside gene matches: 16. This CDR3 comprises 16 residues. This CDR3 reads CSVGRGSGGDGEKLFF. CDR3 DNA sequence: TGCAGCGTCGGTCGAGGTTCAGGGGGCGATGGTGAAAAACTGTTTTTT.

This clonotype has at least ten counts. This chain connects TRBV20-1 to TRBJ2-1, with D tentatively TRBD2 (5 bases). There are 15 residues in the CDR3. V was pared by 5 bases and J by 3 bases, with 17 bases between. Germline CDR1 reads DFQATT; CDR2 reads SNEGSKA (reference sequence). As DNA, the CDR3 is TGCAGTGCTGGGCTGGTGGCTAGCTTCTACAATGAGCAGTTCTTC. Translating gives CSAGLVASFYNEQFF.

The CDR3 sequence is CASSSAGVGGEQYF. CDR3 coding DNA: TGTGCCAGCAGCTCGGCAGGGGTAGGTGGCGAGCAGTACTTC. V usage is TRBV11-2 and J usage is TRBJ2-7; D is perhaps TRBD1 (6 bases). The CDR3 sequence is 14 residues long. Germline values: CDR1 SGHAT, CDR2 FQNNGV. The V end was cut by 4 bases, the J end by 6 bases, with 16 bases between.

The chain links TRBV2 to TRBJ1-4; 9 bases line up with TRBD1. The length of the CDR3 is 16 residues. The V segment lost 7 bases and the J segment 4 bases; nucleotides outside the gene matches: 10. In germline, CDR1 is SNHLY, CDR2 FYNNEI. CDR3 protein: CASIWDRASINEKLFF. CDR3 coding DNA: TGTGCCAGCATTTGGGACAGGGCCTCAATTAATGAAAAACTGTTTTTT.

Concerning this clonotype: Its ends do not fully match the called genes, so a read error is possible. J is TRBJ2-2 and V is TRBV20-1, with D tentatively TRBD2 (6 bases). This CDR3 spans 14 amino acids. Looked up from germline, CDR1 is DFQATT and CDR2 is SNEGSKA (reference sequence). The CDR3 is CSPQRGGNTGELLF. Here the CDR3 DNA reads TGCAGCCCCCAACGGGGAGGTAACACCGGGGAGCTGCTTTTT.

This clonotype is judged medium-sized. This CDR3 is CASRPMGTNYGYTF. CDR3 sequence (DNA): TGTGCCAGTAGGCCGATGGGGACCAACTATGGCTACACCTTC. J is TRBJ1-2 and V is TRBV19, with D possibly being TRBD1 (5 bases). V was cut by 6 bases and J by 2 bases, with 13 bases left in between. The CDR3 contains 14 residues. The germline V gene encodes CDR1 LNHDA and CDR2 SQIVND (reference sequence).

Notes on this clonotype: One end of the junction varies from germline; a read error may be responsible. Here the CDR3 reads CASSEKAIGGGAEAQYF. The CDR3 DNA follows: TGTGCCAGCAGTGAAAAGGCAATCGGCGGGGGCGCAGAGGCCCAGTACTTC. This rearrangement joins TRBV2 to TRBJ2-5; TRBD2 is a possible D gene (7 bases). This CDR3 is built from 17 residues. Germline-derived CDR1 and CDR2 are SNHLY and FYNNEI.